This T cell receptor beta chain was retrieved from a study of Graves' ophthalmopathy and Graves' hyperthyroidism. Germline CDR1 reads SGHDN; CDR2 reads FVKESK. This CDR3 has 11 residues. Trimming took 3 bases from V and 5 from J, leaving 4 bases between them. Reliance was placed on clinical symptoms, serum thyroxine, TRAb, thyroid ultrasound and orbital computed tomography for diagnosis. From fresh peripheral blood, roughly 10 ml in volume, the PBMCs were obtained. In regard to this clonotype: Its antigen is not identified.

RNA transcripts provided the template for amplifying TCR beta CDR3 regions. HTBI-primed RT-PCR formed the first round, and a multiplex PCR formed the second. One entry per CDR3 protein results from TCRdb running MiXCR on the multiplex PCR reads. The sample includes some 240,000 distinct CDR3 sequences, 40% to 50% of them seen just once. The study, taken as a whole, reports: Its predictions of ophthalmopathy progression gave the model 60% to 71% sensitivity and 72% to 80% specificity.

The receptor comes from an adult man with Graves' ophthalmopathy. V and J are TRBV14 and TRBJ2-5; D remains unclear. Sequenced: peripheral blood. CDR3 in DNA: TGTGCCAGCAGCCATACGGAGACCCAGTACTTC. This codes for CASSHTETQYF.